Listed here is a single T cell receptor (beta chain). Germline trimming cut 0 bases from V and 8 bases from J; bases unmatched to any gene: 6. The CDR3 consists of 16 residues. Germline lookup yields CDR1 MNHEY and CDR2 SVGAGI. The data stem from a study of blood T cell repertoires in COVID-19. Study background: From the United States, Italy and Spain came samples of acute and convalescent COVID-19. From T cells, B-cell-depleted T cells, or PBMCs came the material, which was cDNA or gDNA.

Assay used: immunoSEQ multiplex PCR; TCRdb lists only in-frame clones, some missing. The sample includes about 230,000 clones, almost 90% of them seen just once. V gene TRBV6-5 combines with J gene TRBJ2-1, with 11 nucleotides matching TRBD2. Sequencing was carried out using peripheral blood. The clonotype was recovered from a woman aged 55-75 years with acute or convalescent COVID-19. The DNA of the CDR3 is TGTGCCAGCAGTTACTCGGTAGCGGGGGGGTTCGATGAGCAGTTCTTC. It encodes CASSYSVAGGFDEQFF.